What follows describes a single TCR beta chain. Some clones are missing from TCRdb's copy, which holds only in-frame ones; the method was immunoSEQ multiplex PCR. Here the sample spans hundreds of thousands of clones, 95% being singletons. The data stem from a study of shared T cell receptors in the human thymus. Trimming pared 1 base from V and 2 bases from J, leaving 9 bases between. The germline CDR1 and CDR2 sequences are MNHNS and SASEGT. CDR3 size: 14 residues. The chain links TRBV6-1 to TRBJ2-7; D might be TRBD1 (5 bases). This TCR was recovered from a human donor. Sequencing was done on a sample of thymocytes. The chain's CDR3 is CASSEDGRAYEQYF. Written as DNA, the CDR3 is TGTGCCAGCAGTGAAGATGGCAGGGCCTACGAGCAGTACTTC.